These 14 T cell receptor beta chains came from one sample sequenced in a study of cytomegalovirus exposure and HLA in healthy donors. Assay: immunoSEQ multiplex PCR; the TCRdb copy retains only in-frame clones and omits some. This sample has some 65,000 clones, with 90% to 95% found just once. Source material: PBMCs. These receptors were obtained from a man between 18 and 35 years old in good health and CMV-seropositive.

The chain couples TRBV11-2 to TRBJ2-7; tentative D call: TRBD2 (7 bases). This CDR3 has 15 residues. Trimming took 5 bases from V and 2 from J, leaving 16 bases between them. Germline values: CDR1 SGHAT, CDR2 FQNNGV. DNA of the CDR3: TGTGCCAGCAGCCACGTAGGGGGGGCCGCCTACGAGCAGTACTTC. Its translation: CASSHVGGAAYEQYF.

This clone has more than one count but fewer than ten. V is TRBV28 and J is TRBJ1-1; D possibly corresponds to TRBD1 (6 bases). This CDR3 comprises 18 residues. V was cut by 0 bases and J by 0 bases, with 17 bases left in between. The germline V gene has CDR1 MDHEN and CDR2 SYDVKM. The CDR3 loop reads CASSLWTGSRMMNTEAFF. In nucleotides, the CDR3 is TGTGCCAGCAGTTTATGGACAGGATCCCGTATGATGAACACTGAAGCTTTCTTT. The whole variable domain, remainder taken from reference TRBV28 and TRBJ1-1, is DVKVTQSSRYLVKRTGEKVFLECVQDMDHENMFWYRQDPGLGLRLIYFSYDVKMKEKGDIPEGYSVSREKKERFSLILESASTNQTSMYLCASSLWTGSRMMNTEAFFGQGTRLTVV.

This clone was seen only once. This chain links TRBV6-6 with TRBJ2-7, with 8 bases matching TRBD1. J lost 5 bases, V lost 4 bases, and 13 bases had no gene match. CDR1 and CDR2 from the germline V gene are MNHNY and SVGAGI (reference sequence). The CDR3 consists of 16 residues. The CDR3 bases are TGTGCCAGCAGTTTGGACAGGGTTACGTGGGGCCACGAGCAGTACTTC. Its protein product is CASSLDRVTWGHEQYF.

The CDR3 reads CASGRENQPQHF. CDR3 DNA: TGTGCCAGCGGGCGGGAGAACCAGCCCCAGCATTTT. The V and J genes are TRBV7-9 and TRBJ1-5; D not resolved. The CDR3 sequence is 12 residues long. V shed 8 bases and J shed 7 bases, with 12 bases lying between them. Germline V gives CDR1 SEHNR, CDR2 FQNEAQ (reference sequence).

This chain joins TRBV28 and TRBJ1-3; D is ambiguous. The ends were cut back, 2 bases at V and 3 bases at J, with 11 bases in the middle. CDR3 length: 15 residues. CDR1 and CDR2 (germline): MDHEN, SYDVKM. Here the CDR3 reads CASSLERGYGNTIYF. The CDR3 DNA reads as TGTGCCAGCAGTTTAGAACGGGGATATGGAAACACCATATATTTT.

The chain links TRBV10-1 to TRBJ1-6; 7 nucleotides agree with TRBD1. Germline V lookup: CDR1 WNHNN, CDR2 SYGVQD (reference sequence). The CDR3 is 14 amino acids. The trim removed 5 bases at V and 8 bases at J, leaving 6 bases unmatched. CDR3 residues: CASSPQGKDSPLHF. CDR3 nucleotides: TGCGCCAGCAGTCCACAGGGGAAAGATTCACCCCTCCACTTT.

This chain connects TRBV18 to TRBJ1-1, with D possibly being TRBD1 (5 bases). Trimming pared 3 bases from V and 6 bases from J, leaving 8 bases between. CDR3 length: 12 amino acids. Germline CDR1 KGHSH, CDR2 LQKENI. CDR3 sequence: CASSPGGAEAFF. The CDR3, as DNA: TGTGCCAGCTCACCGGGAGGGGCTGAAGCTTTCTTT.

This clone was counted a few times. This sequence joins TRBV27 and TRBJ2-7, with TRBD2 matching over 7 bases. CDR1 is MNHEY, CDR2 SMNVEV, per germline (reference sequence). Trimming removed 6 bases from V and 2 bases from J; junction bases left unmatched: 4. The CDR3 loop spans 13 amino acids. The CDR3 nucleotides are TGTGCCAGCAGCCCAGGACTAGCCTACGAGCAGTACTTC. This sequence encodes CASSPGLAYEQYF.

The gene calls are TRBV13 and TRBJ2-1, with 8 bases that match TRBD1. The CDR3 covers 15 residues. Germline trimming cut 6 bases from V and 5 bases from J; bases unmatched to any gene: 9. Germline assignment: CDR1 PRHDT and CDR2 FYEKMQ (reference sequence). The CDR3 loop reads CASRERQGLDNEQFF. The CDR3 bases are TGTGCCAGCAGAGAGAGACAGGGGCTCGACAATGAGCAGTTCTTC.

The V and J genes are TRBV7-9 and TRBJ1-3; maybe TRBD1 (6 bases). CDR1 and CDR2 (germline): SEHNR, FQNEAQ (reference sequence). V lost 5 bases to trimming and J lost 3 bases, with 14 bases between them. The CDR3 length is 15 residues. The CDR3 spells CASSPDGGFGNTIYF. The CDR3 nucleotides are TGTGCCAGCAGCCCAGATGGGGGCTTTGGAAACACCATATATTTT.

The chain links TRBV7-6 to TRBJ1-6, with 9 bases fitting TRBD1. From germline, CDR1 is SGHVS and CDR2 FNYEAQ. This CDR3 is 16 amino acids long. The junction had 7 bases not matched to a gene; V was cut back by 1 base and J by 9 bases. CDR3 residues: CASSLEGTGKGSPLHF. CDR3 in DNA: TGTGCCAGCAGCTTAGAGGGGACAGGGAAGGGTTCACCCCTCCACTTT.

The chain carries TRBV28 and TRBJ1-1; the D is unclear. Germline assignment: CDR1 MDHEN and CDR2 SYDVKM. Between the trimmed V and J ends, which lost 8 bases and 0 bases, there was a span of 7 bases. The CDR3 runs 12 residues. As DNA, the CDR3 is TGTGCCAGCCCCGGGGTGAACACTGAAGCTTTCTTT. It specifies CASPGVNTEAFF.

The chain combines TRBV2 with TRBJ2-3; 7 bases fit TRBD1. V shed 4 bases, J shed 2 bases, and the junction held 6 bases outside the gene matches. The germline V gene has CDR1 SNHLY and CDR2 FYNNEI. CDR3 size: 15 residues. The CDR3 sequence is CASSGQGMDTDTQYF. CDR3 DNA: TGTGCCAGCAGTGGACAGGGTATGGACACAGATACGCAGTATTTT.

The chain joins TRBV7-9 to TRBJ2-7, with D hard to call. Trimming removed 5 bases from V and 2 bases from J, with 13 bases in between. The germline V gene encodes CDR1 SEHNR and CDR2 FQNEAQ (reference sequence). The CDR3 totals 14 residues. The CDR3 nucleotides read TGTGCCAGCAGCCCGACTGACGGTACCTACGAGCAGTACTTC. Translation: CASSPTDGTYEQYF. Based on the CDR3 plus reference TRBV7-9 and TRBJ2-7, the full variable domain is DTGVSQNPRHKITKRGQNVTFRCDPISEHNRLYWYRQTLGQGPEFLTYFQNEAQLEKSRLLSDRFSAERPKGSFSTLEIQRTEQGDSAMYLCASSPTDGTYEQYFGPGTRLTVT.